Shown below are 6 T cell receptor beta chains from a single sample sequenced in a study of T cell responses to AZD1222 COVID-19 vaccine. Sequencing was performed with immunoSEQ multiplex PCR; in TCRdb, only in-frame clones are kept and a portion is missing. The sample shows 100,000 or so clones, roughly 91% of them seen only once. Sequenced here: peripheral blood, sampled on day 0 of AZD1222 vaccination. The receptors stem from an adult in good health.

The chain uses TRBV29-1 and TRBJ2-5; 9 positions agree with TRBD2. CDR1 SQVTM and CDR2 ANQGSEA come from the germline V gene. V shed 5 bases, J shed 0 bases, and the junction held 4 bases outside the gene matches. The CDR3 has 14 amino acids. The CDR3 nucleotides read TGCAGCGTTCAACTAGCGGGTAACCAAGAGACCCAGTACTTC. As protein: CSVQLAGNQETQYF.

The rearrangement uses TRBV7-8 and TRBJ2-3; TRBD2 is a possible D gene (5 bases). Deletions cut 0 bases from V and 2 bases from J, with 9 bases between. Germline loops: CDR1 SGHVS, CDR2 FQNEAQ. This CDR3 is 15 amino acids long. The CDR3 loop reads CASSLARVSTDTQYF. CDR3 nucleotide sequence: TGTGCCAGCAGCTTAGCGAGGGTATCCACAGATACGCAGTATTTT.

Regarding this clone: Other DNA sequences in this sample translate to the same CDR3. V is TRBV18 and J is TRBJ1-1; no clear D gene. V gave up 3 bases and J gave up 0 bases, with 5 bases separating them. The CDR3 covers 13 residues. Germline V gene data show CDR1 as KGHSH and CDR2 as LQKENI. The DNA of the CDR3 is TGTGCCAGCTCACCCGGGATGAACACTGAAGCTTTCTTT. Translating gives CASSPGMNTEAFF.

This clone came up a few times. The rearrangement joins TRBV6-5 to TRBJ2-2, with 8 bases identical to TRBD2. CDR1 MNHEY and CDR2 SVGAGI come from the germline V gene. The CDR3 runs 14 residues. Trimming cost V 7 bases and J 1 base; bases outside gene matches: 2. CDR3 loop: CASKSGRNTGELFF. DNA for the CDR3: TGTGCCAGCAAGAGCGGGAGGAACACCGGGGAGCTGTTTTTT.

The J gene is TRBJ1-2, the V gene TRBV3-1 (or the pseudogene TRBV3-2), with D possibly TRBD1 on 5 matching bases. CDR3 length equals 19 residues. Germline CDR1 reads LGHDT; CDR2 reads YNNKEL (reference sequence). Trimming took 1 base from V and 2 from J, leaving 23 bases between them. The chain's CDR3 is CASSQVAYTLNRGNYGYTF. CDR3 bases: TGTGCCAGCAGCCAAGTCGCCTACACCCTGAATAGGGGAAACTATGGCTACACCTTC.

In nucleotides, the CDR3 is TGTGCCAGCAGCCTCCCCTATAGCGGGGAGCTGTTTTTT. The encoded protein is CASSLPYSGELFF. V is TRBV3-1 (or the pseudogene TRBV3-2) and J is TRBJ2-2; D not resolved. The CDR3 contains 13 residues. Germline assignment: CDR1 LGHDT and CDR2 YNNKEL (reference sequence). V was pared by 4 bases and J by 7 bases, with 10 bases between.